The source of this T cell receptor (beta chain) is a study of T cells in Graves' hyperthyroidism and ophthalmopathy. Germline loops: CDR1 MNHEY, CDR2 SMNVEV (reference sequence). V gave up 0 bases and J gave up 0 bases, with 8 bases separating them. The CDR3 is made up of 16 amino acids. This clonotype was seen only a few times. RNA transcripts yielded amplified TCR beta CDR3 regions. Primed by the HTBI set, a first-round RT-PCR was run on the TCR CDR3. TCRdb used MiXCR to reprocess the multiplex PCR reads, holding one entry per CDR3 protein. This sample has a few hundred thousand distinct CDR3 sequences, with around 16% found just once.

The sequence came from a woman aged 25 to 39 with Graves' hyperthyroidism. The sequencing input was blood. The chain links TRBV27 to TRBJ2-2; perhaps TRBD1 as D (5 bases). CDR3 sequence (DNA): TGTGCCAGCAGTTTATCGGCAGGGACGAACACCGGGGAGCTGTTTTTT. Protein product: CASSLSAGTNTGELFF.